The T cell receptor beta chain under discussion was sequenced for a study of blood T cell repertoires in COVID-19. Looking at the study overall: Acute and convalescent COVID-19 samples came from the United States, Italy and Spain. Sample material is recorded as cDNA or gDNA derived from T cells, B-cell-depleted T cells, or PBMCs.

The V and J ends lost 2 bases and 4 bases respectively, with 12 bases between them. Germline V gene data show CDR1 as SGHRS and CDR2 as YFSETQ. This CDR3 region has 15 residues. Authors' processing steps: Nucleated cell number was recorded as an estimate derived from reference gene primer amplification. This table comes from immunoSEQ multiplex PCR, and its TCRdb copy is limited to in-frame clones, with some not included. V and J calls and clone size are copied from that table; D and trimming were computed from the DNA. The data show roughly 140,000 clones, 84% seen once. This chain links TRBV5-1 with TRBJ1-4, with a possible D match to TRBD1 (6 bases). Sequenced: peripheral blood. The TCR originated in a woman aged 80 or over in a cohort sampled during active or convalescent COVID-19. The CDR3 sequence: CASSLLGQINEKLFF. The CDR3 region has the DNA TGCGCCAGCAGCTTACTGGGACAAATTAATGAAAAACTGTTTTTT.